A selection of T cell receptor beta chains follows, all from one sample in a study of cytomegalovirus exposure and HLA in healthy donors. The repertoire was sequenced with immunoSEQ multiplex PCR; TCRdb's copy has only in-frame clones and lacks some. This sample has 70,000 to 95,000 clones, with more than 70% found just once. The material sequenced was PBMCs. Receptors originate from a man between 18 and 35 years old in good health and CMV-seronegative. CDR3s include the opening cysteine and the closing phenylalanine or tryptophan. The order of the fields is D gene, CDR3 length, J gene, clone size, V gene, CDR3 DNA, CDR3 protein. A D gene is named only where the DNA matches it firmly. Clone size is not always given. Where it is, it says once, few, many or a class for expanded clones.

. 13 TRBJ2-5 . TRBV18 TGTGCCAGCTCATGGGCAAATCAAGAGACCCAGTACTTC CASSWANQETQYF
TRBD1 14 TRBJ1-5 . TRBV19 TGTGCCAGTACCCCGACAGGGGGCGGCCAGCCCCAGCATTTT CASTPTGGGQPQHF
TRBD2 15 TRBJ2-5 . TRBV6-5 TGTGCCAGCAGCCCTAGCGGGGGGGCGAGAGAGACCCAGTACTTC CASSPSGGARETQYF
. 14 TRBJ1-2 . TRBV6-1 TGTGCCAGCACCAACGGGGGGGCAATGGGCGGCTACACCTTC CASTNGGAMGGYTF
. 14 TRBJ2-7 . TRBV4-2 TGTGCCAGCAGCCAAGGTTCAGGTATCTACGAGCAGTACTTC CASSQGSGIYEQYF
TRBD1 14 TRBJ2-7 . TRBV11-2 TGTGCCAGCACCCGGGACAGGGGGCGGTACGAGCAGTACTTC CASTRDRGRYEQYF
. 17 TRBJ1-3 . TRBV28 TGTGCCAGCAGTTTATGGGCAGGGTCTAGCTCTGGAAACACCATATATTTT CASSLWAGSSSGNTIYF
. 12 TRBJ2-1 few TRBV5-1 TGCGCCAGCAGCTTCAGTGACAGCTACCCGTTCTTC CASSFSDSYPFF
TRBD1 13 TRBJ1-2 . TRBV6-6 TGTGCCAGCAGACCCGGGGACAGGGATGGCTACACCTTC CASRPGDRDGYTF
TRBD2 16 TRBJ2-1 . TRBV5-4 TGTGCCAGCAGCTTGGTGGAACTAGCGGGGTGGAATGAGCAGTTCTTC CASSLVELAGWNEQFF
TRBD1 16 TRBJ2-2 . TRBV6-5 TGTGCCAGCAGTTCGGGACAGTGGGTCGGGACCGGGGAGCTGTTTTTT CASSSGQWVGTGELFF
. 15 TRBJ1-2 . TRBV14 TGTGCCAGCAGCCCCGAAACGACAGGTTCCTATGGCTACACCTTC CASSPETTGSYGYTF
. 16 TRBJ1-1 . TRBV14 TGTGCCAGCAGCCAAGATAGGAGGGGTATGAACACTGAAGCTTTCTTT CASSQDRRGMNTEAFF
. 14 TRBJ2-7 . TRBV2 TGTGCCAGCAGTGAGGCCGGACTTGAGTACGAGCAGTACTTC CASSEAGLEYEQYF
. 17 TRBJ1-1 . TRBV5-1 TGCGCCAGCAGCCCCCAGGCCTCCGGTTATCTGAACACTGAAGCTTTCTTT CASSPQASGYLNTEAFF
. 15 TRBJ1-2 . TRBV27 TGTGCCAGCAGTTTGTTTGGCAGGGCTAACTATGGCTACACCTTC CASSLFGRANYGYTF
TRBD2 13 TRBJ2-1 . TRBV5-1 TGCGCCAGCAGCACGGGACTAGCGGGTCAGCAGTTCTTC CASSTGLAGQQFF
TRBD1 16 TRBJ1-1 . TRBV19 TGTGCCAGTAGAGACAGGGGGCGATCCATGAACACTGAAGCTTTCTTT CASRDRGRSMNTEAFF
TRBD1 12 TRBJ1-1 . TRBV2 TGTGCCAGCTCTGGACAGGGGACTGAAGCTTTCTTT CASSGQGTEAFF
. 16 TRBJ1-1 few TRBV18 TGTGCCAGCTCGCCAAGTCGGGGTAGGGTGAACACTGAAGCTTTCTTT CASSPSRGRVNTEAFF
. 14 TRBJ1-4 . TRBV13 TGTGCCAGCAGCCTACAGGGTCTTAATGAAAAACTGTTTTTT CASSLQGLNEKLFF
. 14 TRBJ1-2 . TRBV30 TGTGCCTGGAGGCACACAGGATCTAACTATGGCTACACCTTC CAWRHTGSNYGYTF
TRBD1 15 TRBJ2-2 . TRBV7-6 TGTGCCAGCAGCTTAGCAGGGGGCGAGACCGGGGAGCTGTTTTTT CASSLAGGETGELFF